This passage covers 20 T cell receptor beta chains from one sample sequenced in a study of OX40 agonist ivuxolimab in advanced cancers. Using immunoSEQ multiplex PCR, the repertoire was profiled, and TCRdb retains in-frame clones only, with some absent. The sample includes some 45,000 clones, approximately 86% of them seen just once. The specimen comprised CD4+ or CD8+ T cells sorted from blood, sampled in a trial of the OX40 agonist ivuxolimab. These receptors were collected from an adult with an advanced solid tumor such as melanoma, head and neck, liver or kidney cancer.

The V gene is TRBV2, the J gene TRBJ2-2; 8 bases fit TRBD1. CDR1 is SNHLY and CDR2 is FYNNEI in the germline V gene. J gave up 5 bases and V 3 bases, and 5 bases lay outside the gene matches. There are 15 residues in the CDR3. CDR3 residues: CASSEDRAETGELFF. The DNA of the CDR3 is TGTGCCAGCAGTGAGGACAGGGCAGAAACCGGGGAGCTGTTTTTT.

The chain carries TRBV29-1 and TRBJ2-5; 9 bases are a match to TRBD1. The CDR3 consists of 12 residues. In germline, CDR1 is SQVTM, CDR2 ANQGSEA. Germline trimming cut 8 bases from V and 4 bases from J; bases unmatched to any gene: 5. The CDR3 reads CSLGQGAETQYF. CDR3 nucleotide sequence: TGCAGCTTGGGACAGGGTGCAGAGACCCAGTACTTC.

The chain links TRBV7-8 to TRBJ1-4; TRBD1 might be the D (5 bases). Germline assignment: CDR1 SGHVS and CDR2 FQNEAQ. Trimming pared 5 bases from V and 6 bases from J, leaving 16 bases between. CDR3 size: 15 residues. As DNA, the CDR3 is TGTGCCAGCAGCGTAGACTACAGGTCGTATGAAAAACTGTTTTTT. Amino acids: CASSVDYRSYEKLFF.

The rearrangement uses TRBV27 and TRBJ2-7; maybe TRBD1 (6 bases). From germline, CDR1 is MNHEY and CDR2 SMNVEV (reference sequence). V gave up 4 bases and J gave up 2 bases, with 15 bases separating them. This CDR3 region has 15 residues. This CDR3 is CASSSSGTSTYEQYF. The CDR3 DNA follows: TGTGCCAGCAGTTCCTCCGGGACAAGTACCTACGAGCAGTACTTC.

This chain connects TRBV19 to TRBJ2-1; 12 bases are a match to TRBD2. The length of the CDR3 is 15 residues. The germline V gene has CDR1 LNHDA and CDR2 SQIVND (reference sequence). Trimming at V came to 7 bases and at J to 8 bases, leaving 9 bases not matched to a gene. The CDR3 nucleotides are TGTGCCAGTACCCCAGGCCTAGCGGGAGGGTATGAGCAGTTCTTC. Amino acid sequence: CASTPGLAGGYEQFF.

This clone has more than one count but fewer than ten. The chain links TRBV7-8 to TRBJ1-1; 8 bases are shared with TRBD1. This CDR3 has 13 amino acids. Germline CDR1 is SGHVS and CDR2 is FQNEAQ. After removal of 1 base from V and 8 bases from J, the junction contained 3 bases not matched to a gene. CDR3 DNA: TGTGCCAGCAGCTTAGAAAGGGACAGGGAAGCTTTCTTT. Amino acid sequence: CASSLERDREAFF.

This clone was picked up one time. Here the CDR3 reads CASRGLTTQETQYF. Here the CDR3 DNA reads TGTGCCAGCCGGGGACTCACCACGCAAGAGACCCAGTACTTC. The gene calls are TRBV2 and TRBJ2-5; weak D call: TRBD2 (6 bases). Trimming shortened V by 8 bases and J by 2 bases, and 15 bases separated the two germline ends. CDR1 is SNHLY and CDR2 is FYNNEI in the germline V gene. This CDR3 comprises 14 residues.

This clone occurred a few times. V is TRBV27 and J is TRBJ2-1; 12 positions agree with TRBD2. CDR1 and CDR2 from the germline V gene are MNHEY and SMNVEV (reference sequence). The CDR3 length is 17 residues. V lost 5 bases and J lost 9; bases outside the gene matches: 14. The CDR3 DNA sequence: TGTGCCAGCAGTGGTTTGGCTAGCGGGAGGGGTCTTGGTGAGCAGTTCTTC. Translation gives CASSGLASGRGLGEQFF.

This rearrangement joins TRBV6-5 to TRBJ2-7; TRBD2 matches 9 bases. The CDR3 loop spans 16 amino acids. J lost 2 bases, V lost 0 bases, and 5 bases had no gene match. CDR1 and CDR2 (germline): MNHEY, SVGAGI. The CDR3 nucleotides read TGTGCCAGCAGTTACTCGGGCGGGAGGGCGGCCTACGAGCAGTACTTC. This codes for CASSYSGGRAAYEQYF.

The genes are TRBV30 and TRBJ2-2, with D perhaps TRBD1 or TRBD2 (5 bases each). Deletions cut 6 bases from V and 2 bases from J, with 13 bases between. CDR1 GTSNPN and CDR2 SVGIG come from the germline V gene (reference sequence). CDR3 length: 14 residues. Written as DNA, the CDR3 is TGTGCCTGTAACCGGGACCTTAACACCGGGGAGCTGTTTTTT. Its translation is CACNRDLNTGELFF.

The rearrangement links TRBV7-2 to TRBJ2-5; D may be TRBD2 (5 bases). The CDR3 runs 12 residues. CDR1 and CDR2 (germline): SGHTA, FQGNSA. The V end lost 4 bases, the J end lost 11 bases, and 14 bases lay between the germline ends. Here the CDR3 reads CASSSFGWEQYF. DNA of the CDR3: TGTGCCAGCAGCTCCTTCGGGTGGGAGCAGTACTTC.

This chain uses TRBV2 with TRBJ2-2; a possible D gene is TRBD2 (5 bases). V gave up 1 base and J gave up 13 bases, with 13 bases separating them. This CDR3 is 13 amino acids long. Germline V CDR1 and CDR2: SNHLY, FYNNEI. This CDR3 reads CASSEGSRDRLFF. The CDR3 coding sequence is TGTGCCAGCAGTGAAGGGTCGAGGGATAGGCTGTTTTTT.

The J gene is TRBJ2-2, the V gene TRBV2, with D tentatively TRBD1 (5 bases). Per the germline V gene, CDR1 is SNHLY and CDR2 is FYNNEI. This CDR3 is built from 13 residues. The CDR3 bases are TGTGGGGGCGGTGGCGGATCCGCCGGGGAGCTGTTTTTT. Translated: CGGGGGSAGELFF.

V gene TRBV6-4 combines with J gene TRBJ1-3, with D possibly being TRBD1 (6 bases). The CDR3 consists of 14 residues. V was trimmed by 6 bases and J by 4 bases, leaving 13 bases between them. Germline loops: CDR1 MRHNA, CDR2 SNTAGT. CDR3: CASRVTGIGNTIYF. The CDR3 DNA sequence: TGTGCCAGCAGGGTCACAGGGATCGGAAACACCATATATTTT.

The chain employs TRBV11-3 and TRBJ2-5, with TRBD2 matching over 7 bases. Germline CDR1 SGHNT, CDR2 YENEEA. The CDR3 extends over 15 amino acids. Trimming at V came to 5 bases and at J to 2 bases, leaving 8 bases not matched to a gene. CDR3 residues: CASSKGSGEQETQYF. CDR3 nucleotide sequence: TGTGCCAGCAGCAAAGGGAGCGGGGAGCAAGAGACCCAGTACTTC. The whole variable domain, remainder taken from reference TRBV11-3 and TRBJ2-5, is EAGVVQSPRYKIIEKKQPVAFWCNPISGHNTLYWYLQNLGQGPELLIRYENEEAVDDSQLPKDRFSAERLKGVDSTLKIQPAELGDSAVYLCASSKGSGEQETQYFGPGTRLLVL.

The V gene is TRBV2, the J gene TRBJ2-1; 8 bases agree with TRBD2. The length of the CDR3 is 15 residues. CDR1 and CDR2 (germline): SNHLY, FYNNEI. Losses at the gene ends were 7 bases for V and 10 bases for J; bases not matched to a gene: 15. CDR3 nucleotides: TGTGCCAGCAATTCAGGTAGCGGGAACTTTGGGGAGCAGTTCTTC. Translating gives CASNSGSGNFGEQFF.

This chain connects TRBV5-8 to TRBJ2-5; TRBD2 matches at 10 bases. TRBJ2-7 explains the end of the DNA better; the J call may be wrong. There are 17 residues in the CDR3. Germline CDR1 reads SGHTS; CDR2 reads YDEGEE. The CDR3 is CASSSRPGTSASYEQYF. Here the CDR3 DNA reads TGTGCCAGCAGCTCCCGCCCCGGGACTAGCGCTTCCTACGAGCAGTACTTC.

This chain links TRBV5-7 with TRBJ1-2, with D possibly matching TRBD1 (5 bases). TRBV5-7 is treated as an ORF (open reading frame) with a function not yet certain. V dropped 9 bases and J dropped 4 bases, with 13 bases sitting between them. This CDR3 has 12 residues. CDR3 DNA: TGTGCCACTGACCGGGACGGCTATGGCTACACCTTC. Amino acids: CATDRDGYGYTF.

The V call is TRBV6-5, the J call TRBJ1-3; 9 nucleotides agree with TRBD1. Germline loops: CDR1 MNHEY, CDR2 SVGAGI. This CDR3 spans 14 amino acids. V lost 6 bases, J lost 5 bases, and 5 bases stayed unmatched. Here the CDR3 DNA reads TGTGCCAGCAGAGGACAGGGGAGGAGAAACACCATATATTTT. Its protein product is CASRGQGRRNTIYF.

The rearrangement joins TRBV19 to TRBJ1-2; the D gene is possibly TRBD1 (5 bases). The germline V gene has CDR1 LNHDA and CDR2 SQIVND (reference sequence). The CDR3 is 17 amino acids. V shed 3 bases and J shed 3 bases, with 20 bases lying between them. The CDR3 here is CASSILANRRGDYGYTF. CDR3 coding DNA: TGTGCCAGTAGTATTCTAGCTAACCGGAGAGGGGACTATGGCTACACCTTC.